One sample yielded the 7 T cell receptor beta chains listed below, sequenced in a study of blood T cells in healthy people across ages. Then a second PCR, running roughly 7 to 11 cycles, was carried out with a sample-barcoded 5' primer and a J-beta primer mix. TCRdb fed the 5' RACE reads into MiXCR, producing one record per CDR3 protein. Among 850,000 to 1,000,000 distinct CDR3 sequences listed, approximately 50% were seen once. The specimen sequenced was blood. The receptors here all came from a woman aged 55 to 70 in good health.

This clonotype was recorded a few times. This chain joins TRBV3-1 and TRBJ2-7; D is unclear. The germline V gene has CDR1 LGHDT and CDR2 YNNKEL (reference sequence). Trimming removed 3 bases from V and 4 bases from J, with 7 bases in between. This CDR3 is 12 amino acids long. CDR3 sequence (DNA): TGTGCCAGCAGCCACGGGTTTTACGAGCAGTACTTC. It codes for CASSHGFYEQYF.

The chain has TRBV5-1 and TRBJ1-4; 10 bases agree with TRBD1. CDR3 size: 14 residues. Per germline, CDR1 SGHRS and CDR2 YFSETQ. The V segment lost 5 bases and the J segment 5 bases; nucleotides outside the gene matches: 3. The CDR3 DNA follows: TGCGCCAGCAGTACGGGACAGGGGAATGAAAAACTGTTTTTT. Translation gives CASSTGQGNEKLFF. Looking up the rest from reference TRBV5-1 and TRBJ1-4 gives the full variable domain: KAGVTQTPRYLIKTRGQQVTLSCSPISGHRSVSWYQQTPGQGLQFLFEYFSETQRNKGNFPGRFSGRQFSNSRSEMNVSTLELGDSALYLCASSTGQGNEKLFFGSGTQLSVL.

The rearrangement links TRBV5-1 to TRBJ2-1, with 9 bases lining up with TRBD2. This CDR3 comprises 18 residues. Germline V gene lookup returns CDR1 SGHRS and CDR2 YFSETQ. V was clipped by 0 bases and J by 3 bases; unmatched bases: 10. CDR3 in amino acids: CASSLEQSAGGFYNEQFF. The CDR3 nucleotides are TGCGCCAGCAGCTTGGAACAATCAGCGGGAGGCTTCTACAATGAGCAGTTCTTC. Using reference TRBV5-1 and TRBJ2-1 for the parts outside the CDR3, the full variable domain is KAGVTQTPRYLIKTRGQQVTLSCSPISGHRSVSWYQQTPGQGLQFLFEYFSETQRNKGNFPGRFSGRQFSNSRSEMNVSTLELGDSALYLCASSLEQSAGGFYNEQFFGPGTRLTVL.

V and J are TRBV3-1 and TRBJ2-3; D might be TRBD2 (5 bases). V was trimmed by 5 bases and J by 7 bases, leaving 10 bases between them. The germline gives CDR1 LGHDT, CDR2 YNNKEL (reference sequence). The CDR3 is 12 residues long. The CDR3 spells CASSKSGNTQYF. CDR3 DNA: TGTGCCAGCAGCAAGTCGGGGAATACGCAGTATTTT.

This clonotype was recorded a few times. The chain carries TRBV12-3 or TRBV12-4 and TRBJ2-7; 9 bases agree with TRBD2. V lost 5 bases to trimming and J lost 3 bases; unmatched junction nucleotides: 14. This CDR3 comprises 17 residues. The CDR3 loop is CASSPHSVAGVVYEQYF. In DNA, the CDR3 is TGTGCCAGCAGTCCGCACTCGGTAGCGGGAGTGGTCTACGAGCAGTACTTC.

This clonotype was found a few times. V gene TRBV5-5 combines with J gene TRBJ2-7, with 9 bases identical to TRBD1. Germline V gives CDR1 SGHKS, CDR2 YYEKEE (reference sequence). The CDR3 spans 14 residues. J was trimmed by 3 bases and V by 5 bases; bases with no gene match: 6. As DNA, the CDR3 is TGTGCCAGCAGTCGACCGGGACAGGGCTACGAGCAGTACTTC. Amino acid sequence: CASSRPGQGYEQYF.

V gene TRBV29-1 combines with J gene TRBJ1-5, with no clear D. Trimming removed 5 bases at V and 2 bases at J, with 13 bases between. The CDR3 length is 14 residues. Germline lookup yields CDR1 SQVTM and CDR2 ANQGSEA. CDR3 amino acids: CSVREDLGNQPQHF. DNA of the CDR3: TGCAGCGTTCGAGAGGATTTGGGCAATCAGCCCCAGCATTTT.